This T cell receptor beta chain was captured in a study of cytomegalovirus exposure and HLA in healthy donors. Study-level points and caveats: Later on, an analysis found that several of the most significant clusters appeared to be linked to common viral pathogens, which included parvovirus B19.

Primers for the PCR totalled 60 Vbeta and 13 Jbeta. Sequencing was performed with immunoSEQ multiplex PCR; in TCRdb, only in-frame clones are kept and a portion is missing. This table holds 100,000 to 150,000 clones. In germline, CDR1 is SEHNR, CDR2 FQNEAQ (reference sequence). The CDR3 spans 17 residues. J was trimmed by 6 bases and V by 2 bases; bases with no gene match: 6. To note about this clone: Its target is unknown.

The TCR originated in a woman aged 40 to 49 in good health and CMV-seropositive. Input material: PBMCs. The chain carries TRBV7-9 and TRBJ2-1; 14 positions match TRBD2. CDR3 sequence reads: CASSLPGLAGVSNEQFF. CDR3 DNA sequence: TGTGCCAGCAGCTTACCGGGACTAGCGGGAGTTAGCAATGAGCAGTTCTTC. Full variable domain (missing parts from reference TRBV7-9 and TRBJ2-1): DTGVSQNPRHKITKRGQNVTFRCDPISEHNRLYWYRQTLGQGPEFLTYFQNEAQLEKSRLLSDRFSAERPKGSFSTLEIQRTEQGDSAMYLCASSLPGLAGVSNEQFFGPGTRLTVL.